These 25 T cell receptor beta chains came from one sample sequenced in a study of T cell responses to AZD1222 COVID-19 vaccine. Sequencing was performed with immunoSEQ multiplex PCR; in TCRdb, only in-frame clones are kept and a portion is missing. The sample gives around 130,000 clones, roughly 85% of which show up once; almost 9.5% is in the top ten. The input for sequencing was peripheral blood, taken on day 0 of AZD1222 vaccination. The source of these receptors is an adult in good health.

The CDR3 loop reads CATRQILGGNSPLHF. Here the CDR3 DNA reads TGTGCCACCCGGCAAATTTTGGGGGGTAATTCACCCCTCCACTTT. The gene calls are TRBV19 and TRBJ1-6; D is possibly TRBD1 (5 bases). CDR1 LNHDA and CDR2 SQIVND come from the germline V gene (reference sequence). The CDR3 is made up of 15 amino acids. V was shortened by 10 bases and J by 6 bases, with 19 bases between the two germline ends.

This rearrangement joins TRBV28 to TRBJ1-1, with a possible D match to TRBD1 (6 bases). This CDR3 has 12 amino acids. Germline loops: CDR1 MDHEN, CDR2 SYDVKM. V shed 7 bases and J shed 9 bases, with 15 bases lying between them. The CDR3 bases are TGTGCCAGCACTTGGGGGGGGGACAAAGCTTTCTTT. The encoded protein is CASTWGGDKAFF.

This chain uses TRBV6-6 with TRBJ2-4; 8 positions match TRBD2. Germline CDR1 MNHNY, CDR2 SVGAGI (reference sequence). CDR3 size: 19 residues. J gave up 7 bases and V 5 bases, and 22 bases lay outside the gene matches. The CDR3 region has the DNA TGTGCCAGCAGTCCCCCCGGGGGTTCGACTAGCGTAAGGGGGAACATTCAGTACTTC. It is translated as CASSPPGGSTSVRGNIQYF.

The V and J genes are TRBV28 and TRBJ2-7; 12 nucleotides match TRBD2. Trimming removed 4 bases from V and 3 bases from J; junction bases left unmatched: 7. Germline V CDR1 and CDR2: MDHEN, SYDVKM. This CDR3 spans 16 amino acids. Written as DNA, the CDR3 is TGTGCCAGCAGTTCCCCTAGCGGGGGGGCCTACTACGAGCAGTACTTC. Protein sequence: CASSSPSGGAYYEQYF.

CDR3 protein: CATSGIGGTEAFF. The CDR3 DNA sequence: TGTGCCACCAGCGGTATTGGGGGCACTGAAGCTTTCTTT. The V gene is TRBV24-1, the J gene TRBJ1-1; weak D call: TRBD1 (5 bases). The CDR3 consists of 13 residues. Trimming took off 7 bases at V and 4 bases at J, with 12 bases between the two ends. Germline-derived CDR1 and CDR2 are KGHDR and SFDVKD.

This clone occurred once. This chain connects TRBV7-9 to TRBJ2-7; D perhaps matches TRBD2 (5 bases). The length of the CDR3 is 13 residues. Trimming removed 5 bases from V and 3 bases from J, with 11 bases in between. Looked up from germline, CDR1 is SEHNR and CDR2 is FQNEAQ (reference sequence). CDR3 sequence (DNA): TGTGCCAGCAGCCGAGGACTGGGCTACGAGCAGTACTTC. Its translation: CASSRGLGYEQYF.

CDR3 amino acids: CASSPVGGQGTTEAFF. In nucleotides, the CDR3 is TGTGCCAGCAGCCCGGTGGGGGGCCAGGGAACCACTGAAGCTTTCTTT. The genes are TRBV3-1 (or the pseudogene TRBV3-2) and TRBJ1-1; TRBD1 might be the D (6 bases). This CDR3 has 16 residues. The germline gives CDR1 LGHDT, CDR2 YNNKEL (reference sequence). The V and J ends lost 4 bases and 4 bases respectively, with 19 bases between them.

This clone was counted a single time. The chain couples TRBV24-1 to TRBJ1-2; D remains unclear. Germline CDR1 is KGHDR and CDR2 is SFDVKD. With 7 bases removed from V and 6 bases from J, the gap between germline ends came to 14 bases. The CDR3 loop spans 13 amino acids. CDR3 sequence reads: CATRGVEVNGYTF. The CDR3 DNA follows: TGTGCCACCAGGGGAGTTGAAGTCAATGGCTACACCTTC.

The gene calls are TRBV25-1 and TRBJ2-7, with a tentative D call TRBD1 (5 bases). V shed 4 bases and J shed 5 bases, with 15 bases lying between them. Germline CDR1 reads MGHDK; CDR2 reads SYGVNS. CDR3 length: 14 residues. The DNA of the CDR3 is TGTGCCAGCAGTGTGTCAGGGCCATTGGACGAGCAGTACTTC. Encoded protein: CASSVSGPLDEQYF.

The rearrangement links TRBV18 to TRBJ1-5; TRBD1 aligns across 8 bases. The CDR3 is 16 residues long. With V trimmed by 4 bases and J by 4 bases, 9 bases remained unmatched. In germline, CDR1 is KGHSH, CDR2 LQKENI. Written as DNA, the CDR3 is TGTGCCAGCTCACTGGACGGGACAGGTGGTAATCAGCCCCAGCATTTT. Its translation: CASSLDGTGGNQPQHF.

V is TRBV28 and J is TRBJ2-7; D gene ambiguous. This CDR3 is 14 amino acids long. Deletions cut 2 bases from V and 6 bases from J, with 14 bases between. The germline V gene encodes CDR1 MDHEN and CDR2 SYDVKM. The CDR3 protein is CASSLEQPPGEQYF. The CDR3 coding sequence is TGTGCCAGCAGTTTAGAGCAACCCCCCGGCGAGCAGTACTTC.

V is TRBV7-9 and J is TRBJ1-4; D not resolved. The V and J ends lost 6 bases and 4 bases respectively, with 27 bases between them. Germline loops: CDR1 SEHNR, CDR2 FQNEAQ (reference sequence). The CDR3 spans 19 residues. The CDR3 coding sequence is TGTGCCAGCAGTCCCCGCCGCGGTACCAAAGGGATGGGTAATGAAAAACTGTTTTTT. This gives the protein CASSPRRGTKGMGNEKLFF.

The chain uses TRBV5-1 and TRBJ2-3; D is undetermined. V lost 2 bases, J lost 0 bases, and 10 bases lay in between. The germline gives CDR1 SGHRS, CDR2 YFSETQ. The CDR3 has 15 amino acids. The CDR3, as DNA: TGCGCCAGCAGCTTAGTGATGGGGAGCACAGATACGCAGTATTTT. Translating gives CASSLVMGSTDTQYF.

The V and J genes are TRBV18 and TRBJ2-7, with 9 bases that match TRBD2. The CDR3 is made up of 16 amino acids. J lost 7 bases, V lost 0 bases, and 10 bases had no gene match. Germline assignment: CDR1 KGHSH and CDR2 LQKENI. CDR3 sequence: CASSPPGAGGAREQYF. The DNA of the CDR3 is TGTGCCAGCTCACCACCGGGGGCGGGAGGGGCCCGGGAGCAGTACTTC. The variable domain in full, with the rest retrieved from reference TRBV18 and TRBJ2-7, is NAGVMQNPRHLVRRRGQEARLRCSPMKGHSHVYWYRQLPEEGLKFMVYLQKENIIDESGMPKERFSAEFPKEGPSILRIQQVVRGDSAAYFCASSPPGAGGAREQYFGPGTRLTVT.

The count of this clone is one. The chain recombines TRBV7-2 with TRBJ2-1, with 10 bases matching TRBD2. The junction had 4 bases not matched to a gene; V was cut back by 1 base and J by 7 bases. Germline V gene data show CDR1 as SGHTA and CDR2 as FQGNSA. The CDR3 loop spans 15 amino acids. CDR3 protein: CASSLDSGRGNEQFF. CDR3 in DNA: TGTGCCAGCAGCTTAGACAGCGGGAGGGGGAATGAGCAGTTCTTC.

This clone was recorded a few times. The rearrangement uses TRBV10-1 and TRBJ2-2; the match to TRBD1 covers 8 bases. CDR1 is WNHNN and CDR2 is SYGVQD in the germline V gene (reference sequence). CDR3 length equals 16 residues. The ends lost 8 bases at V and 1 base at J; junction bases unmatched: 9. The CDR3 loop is CASSDRARRNTGELFF. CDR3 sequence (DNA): TGCGCCAGCTCGGACAGGGCCCGCAGGAACACCGGGGAGCTGTTTTTT.

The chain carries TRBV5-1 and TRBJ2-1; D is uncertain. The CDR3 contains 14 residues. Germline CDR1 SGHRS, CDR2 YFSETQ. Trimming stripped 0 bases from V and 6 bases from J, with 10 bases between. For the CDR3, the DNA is TGCGCCAGCAGCTTGGAGTTTGTGGTCAATGAGCAGTTCTTC. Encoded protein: CASSLEFVVNEQFF.

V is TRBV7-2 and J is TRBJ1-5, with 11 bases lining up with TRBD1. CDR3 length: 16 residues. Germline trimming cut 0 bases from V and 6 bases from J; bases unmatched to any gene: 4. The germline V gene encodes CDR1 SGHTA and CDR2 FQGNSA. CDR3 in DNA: TGTGCCAGCAGCTTAGCGGGGACAGGGGGAGGTCAGCCCCAGCATTTT. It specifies CASSLAGTGGGQPQHF.

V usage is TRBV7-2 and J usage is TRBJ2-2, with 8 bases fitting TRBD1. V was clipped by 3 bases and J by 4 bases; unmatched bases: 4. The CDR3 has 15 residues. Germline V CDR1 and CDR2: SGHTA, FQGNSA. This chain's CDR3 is CASSFGQGSTGELFF. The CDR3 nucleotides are TGTGCCAGCAGCTTTGGACAGGGCAGCACCGGGGAGCTGTTTTTT.

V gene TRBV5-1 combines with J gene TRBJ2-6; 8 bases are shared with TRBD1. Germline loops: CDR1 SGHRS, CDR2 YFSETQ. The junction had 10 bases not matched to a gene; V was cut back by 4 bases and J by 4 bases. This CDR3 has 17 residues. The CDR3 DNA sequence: TGCGCCAGCAGCGGCGGACAGGGTAGGCCAGGGGCCAACGTCCTGACTTTC. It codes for CASSGGQGRPGANVLTF.

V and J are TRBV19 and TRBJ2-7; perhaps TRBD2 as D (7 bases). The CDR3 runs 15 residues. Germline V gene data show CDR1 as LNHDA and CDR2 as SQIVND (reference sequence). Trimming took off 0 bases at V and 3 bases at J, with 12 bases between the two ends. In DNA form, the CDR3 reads TGTGCCAGTAGTATAGATGGGGGGGCTGGCTACGAGCAGTACTTC. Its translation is CASSIDGGAGYEQYF.

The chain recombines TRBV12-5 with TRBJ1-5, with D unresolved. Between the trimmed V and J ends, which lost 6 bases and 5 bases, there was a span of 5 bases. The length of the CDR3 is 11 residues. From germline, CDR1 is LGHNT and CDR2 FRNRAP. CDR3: CASGRDQPQHF. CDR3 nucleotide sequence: TGTGCTAGTGGCAGAGATCAGCCCCAGCATTTT.

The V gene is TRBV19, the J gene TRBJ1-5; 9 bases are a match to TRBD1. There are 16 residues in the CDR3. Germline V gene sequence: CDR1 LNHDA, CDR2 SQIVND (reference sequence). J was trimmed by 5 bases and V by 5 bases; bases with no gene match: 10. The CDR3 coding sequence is TGTGCCAGTAGTTTACTAACAGGGGGCGTCTATCAGCCCCAGCATTTT. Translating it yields CASSLLTGGVYQPQHF.

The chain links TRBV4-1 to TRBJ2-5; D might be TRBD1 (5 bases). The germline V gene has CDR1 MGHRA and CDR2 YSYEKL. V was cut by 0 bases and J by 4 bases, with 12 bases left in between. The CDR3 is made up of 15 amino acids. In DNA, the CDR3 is TGCGCCAGCAGCCAAGATGATCTCCAGGGAGAGACCCAGTACTTC. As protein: CASSQDDLQGETQYF.

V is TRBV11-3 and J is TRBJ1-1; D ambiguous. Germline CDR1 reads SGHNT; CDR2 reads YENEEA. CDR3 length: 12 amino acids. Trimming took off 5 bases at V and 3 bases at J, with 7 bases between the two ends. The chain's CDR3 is CASSGDHTEAFF. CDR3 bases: TGTGCCAGCAGCGGCGATCACACTGAAGCTTTCTTT. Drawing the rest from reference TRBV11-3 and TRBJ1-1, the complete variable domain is EAGVVQSPRYKIIEKKQPVAFWCNPISGHNTLYWYLQNLGQGPELLIRYENEEAVDDSQLPKDRFSAERLKGVDSTLKIQPAELGDSAVYLCASSGDHTEAFFGQGTRLTVV.